These T cell receptor beta chains were read from a single sample in a study of beta chain features in type 1 diabetes. Profiled with immunoSEQ multiplex PCR; TCRdb holds only in-frame clones, not every one. The data contain under 150,000 clones, roughly 50% of them singletons. The specimen was Tregs from blood. All receptors come from a man between 18 and 35 years old in good health. Both conserved end residues are part of each CDR3. D genes are given only for firm matches. Not every row has a clone size; where given, it reads once, few, many or a size class.

CDR3nt | CDR3aa | d_gene | j_gene | abundance | len | v_gene
TGTGCCAGCAGCCAGGGACTCCTACTGTACCAAGAGACCCAGTACTTC | CASSQGLLLYQETQYF | - | TRBJ2-5 | - | 16 | TRBV7-2
TGTGCCAGCAGCTTACAGGGGGCCGACTACGAGCAGTACTTC | CASSLQGADYEQYF | TRBD1 | TRBJ2-7 | - | 14 | TRBV7-3
TGTGCCAGCAGCTCCCGACTAGCGGGAGAAAAAGAGACCCAGTACTTC | CASSSRLAGEKETQYF | TRBD2 | TRBJ2-5 | few | 16 | TRBV5-4
TGTGCCGTGGGGGCTGTCTCCTACGAGCAGTACTTC | CAVGAVSYEQYF | - | TRBJ2-7 | once | 12 | TRBV28
TGTGCCAGTAGTATCCCAGCGAACACCGGGGAGCTGTTTTTT | CASSIPANTGELFF | - | TRBJ2-2 | - | 14 | TRBV19
TGTGCCAGCAGCTTAGGACTAGCGTTGTCCTACGAGCAGTACTTC | CASSLGLALSYEQYF | TRBD2 | TRBJ2-7 | few | 15 | TRBV7-9
TGTGCCATCAGTGAGTCTGGCGGGCTAGACTACGAGCAGTACTTC | CAISESGGLDYEQYF | - | TRBJ2-7 | - | 15 | TRBV10-3
TGTGCCAGTAGACCGGGACTAGACACAGATACGCAGTATTTT | CASRPGLDTDTQYF | TRBD2 | TRBJ2-3 | - | 14 | TRBV19
TGTGCCAGCAGCTTATCCGGGGGCTACAATGAGCAGTTCTTC | CASSLSGGYNEQFF | - | TRBJ2-1 | - | 14 | TRBV11-2
TGTGCCACCATGGGACAGGGATACACTGAAGCTTTCTTT | CATMGQGYTEAFF | TRBD1 | TRBJ1-1 | few | 13 | TRBV28
TGTGCCAGCAGTGAACCAGGGGATCAGCCCCAGCATTTT | CASSEPGDQPQHF | - | TRBJ1-5 | - | 13 | TRBV25-1
TGTGCCAGCAGTTTATTCGGGCAGGGCGACGAGCAGTACTTC | CASSLFGQGDEQYF | - | TRBJ2-7 | few | 14 | TRBV27
TGTGCCAGCAGCTTAGCGGGTACTCCCGGGAACACAGATACGCAGTATTTT | CASSLAGTPGNTDTQYF | - | TRBJ2-3 | - | 17 | TRBV7-2
TGTGCCAGCAGTTTATCCCGTCGGAGGGGGCGACATCAGCCCCAGCATTTT | CASSLSRRRGRHQPQHF | TRBD1 | TRBJ1-5 | - | 17 | TRBV28
TGTGCCAGCACCCCGCAGGGGATTAGCTCCTACGAGCAGTACTTC | CASTPQGISSYEQYF | - | TRBJ2-7 | - | 15 | TRBV28
TGCAGCGGGACTCCTACAATATATGAGCAGTTCTTC | CSGTPTIYEQFF | - | TRBJ2-1 | - | 12 | TRBV29-1
TGTGCCAGCAGTCGCATGGACAGCCTCGGGGCTGAAGCTTTCTTT | CASSRMDSLGAEAFF | - | TRBJ1-1 | - | 15 | TRBV7-8
TGTGCCAGCAGCTTAACGGACAGTAAAGCTTTCTTT | CASSLTDSKAFF | - | TRBJ1-1 | - | 12 | TRBV7-9
TGTGCCAGCAGCCCCAACACGGGGGGCGGTAACACCGGGGAGCTGTTTTTT | CASSPNTGGGNTGELFF | - | TRBJ2-2 | - | 17 | TRBV7-8
TGCGCCAGCAGCGCCAGCTCCTACAATGAGCAGTTCTTC | CASSASSYNEQFF | - | TRBJ2-1 | few | 13 | TRBV5-1
TGTGCCAGCAGTTTTCAGGGAGGGAGGGACGAGCAGTACTTC | CASSFQGGRDEQYF | TRBD2 | TRBJ2-7 | - | 14 | TRBV6-1
TGTGCCAGCAGCTTGTCGAGGTACAATGAGCAGTTCTTC | CASSLSRYNEQFF | - | TRBJ2-1 | - | 13 | TRBV7-3
TGTGCCAGCAGCTTAGCGCGGGACAGGGTAAACGAGCAGTACTTC | CASSLARDRVNEQYF | TRBD1 | TRBJ2-7 | few | 15 | TRBV7-2
TGCGCCAGCAGCCGGGAAGAGACCCAGTACTTC | CASSREETQYF | - | TRBJ2-5 | few | 11 | TRBV5-1